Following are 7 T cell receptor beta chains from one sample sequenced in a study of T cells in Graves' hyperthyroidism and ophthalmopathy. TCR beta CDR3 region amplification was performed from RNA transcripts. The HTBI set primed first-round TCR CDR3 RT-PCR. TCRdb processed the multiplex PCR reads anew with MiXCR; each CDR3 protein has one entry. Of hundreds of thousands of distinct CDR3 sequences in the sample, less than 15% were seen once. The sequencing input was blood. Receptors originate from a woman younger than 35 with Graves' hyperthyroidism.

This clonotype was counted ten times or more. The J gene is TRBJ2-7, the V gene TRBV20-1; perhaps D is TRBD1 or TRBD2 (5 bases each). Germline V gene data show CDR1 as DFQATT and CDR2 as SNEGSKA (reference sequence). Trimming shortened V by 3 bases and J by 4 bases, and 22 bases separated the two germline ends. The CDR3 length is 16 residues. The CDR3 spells CSARGMGDLQGYEQYF. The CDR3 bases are TGCAGTGCTAGGGGGATGGGGGACCTCCAAGGATACGAGCAGTACTTC.

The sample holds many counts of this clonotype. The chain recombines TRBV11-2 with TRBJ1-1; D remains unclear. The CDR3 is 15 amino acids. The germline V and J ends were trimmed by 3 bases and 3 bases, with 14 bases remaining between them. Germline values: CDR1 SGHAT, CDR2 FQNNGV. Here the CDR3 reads CASSFRAFGDTEAFF. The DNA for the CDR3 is TGTGCCAGCAGCTTTCGGGCCTTCGGGGACACTGAAGCTTTCTTT.

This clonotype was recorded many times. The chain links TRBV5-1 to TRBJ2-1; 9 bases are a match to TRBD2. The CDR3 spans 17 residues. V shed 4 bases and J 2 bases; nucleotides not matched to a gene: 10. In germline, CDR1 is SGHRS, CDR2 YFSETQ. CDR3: CASSNGGGAMTYNEQFF. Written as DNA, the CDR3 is TGCGCCAGCAGCAATGGCGGGGGGGCCATGACCTACAATGAGCAGTTCTTC.

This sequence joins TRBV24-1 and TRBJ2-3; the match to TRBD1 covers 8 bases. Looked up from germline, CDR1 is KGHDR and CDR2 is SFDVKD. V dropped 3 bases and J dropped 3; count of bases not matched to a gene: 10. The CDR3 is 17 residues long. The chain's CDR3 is CATSDPGQGKETDTQYF. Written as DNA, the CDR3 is TGTGCCACCAGTGATCCCGGACAGGGTAAGGAGACAGATACGCAGTATTTT.

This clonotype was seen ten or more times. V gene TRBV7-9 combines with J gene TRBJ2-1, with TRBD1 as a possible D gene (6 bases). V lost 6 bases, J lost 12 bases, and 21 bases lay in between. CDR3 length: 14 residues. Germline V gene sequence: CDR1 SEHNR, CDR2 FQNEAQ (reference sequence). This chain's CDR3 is CASRGSLGQSGQFF. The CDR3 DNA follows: TGTGCCAGCAGAGGGAGTCTCGGACAGAGTGGGCAGTTCTTC.

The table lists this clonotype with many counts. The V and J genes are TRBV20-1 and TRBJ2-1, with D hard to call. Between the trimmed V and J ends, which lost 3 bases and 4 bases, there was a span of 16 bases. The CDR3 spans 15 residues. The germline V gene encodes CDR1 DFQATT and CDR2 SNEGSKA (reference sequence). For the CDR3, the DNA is TGCAGTGCTAGCCCCCCTCAGCCGCATTACAATGAGCAGTTCTTC. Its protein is CSASPPQPHYNEQFF.

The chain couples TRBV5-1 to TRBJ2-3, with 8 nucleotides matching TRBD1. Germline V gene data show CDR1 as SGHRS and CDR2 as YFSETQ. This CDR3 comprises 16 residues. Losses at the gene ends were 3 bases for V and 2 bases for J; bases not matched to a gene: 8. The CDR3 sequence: CASSSLGQVNTDTQYF. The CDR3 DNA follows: TGCGCCAGCAGCTCGCTGGGACAGGTCAACACAGATACGCAGTATTTT.